Below, 4 T cell receptor beta chains from the same sample are listed, as sequenced in a study of CD8+ T cells in alopecia areata. cDNA serving as the sequencing template came from extracted, reverse transcribed RNA. The method was immunoSEQ multiplex PCR; TCRdb's version includes in-frame clones alone and lacks a portion of them. This table holds roughly 120,000 clones, around 56% found once. Treatment noted: oral pan-JAK inhibitor, 5-10 mg twice daily. The sample here was CD4+ T cells sorted from blood, taken at week 4, from a patient treated with tofacitinib. The source of these receptors is a human donor with alopecia areata.

Only a few counts were recorded for this clone. The chain links TRBV30 to TRBJ2-2; TRBD1 aligns across 8 bases. Germline CDR1 GTSNPN, CDR2 SVGIG (reference sequence). The CDR3 extends over 15 amino acids. The V segment lost 6 bases and the J segment 4 bases; nucleotides outside the gene matches: 10. CDR3 in amino acids: CACPGQGYATGELFF. In DNA form, the CDR3 reads TGTGCCTGCCCCGGACAGGGATACGCCACCGGGGAGCTGTTTTTT.

The chain combines TRBV29-1 with TRBJ2-3, with D possibly being TRBD1 (6 bases). Germline CDR1 and CDR2: SQVTM and ANQGSEA. The CDR3 has 14 amino acids. V was clipped by 6 bases and J by 1 base, with 14 bases between them. The DNA for the CDR3 is TGCAGCGTGGACGGGACATATGGCACAGATACGCAGTATTTT. This gives the protein CSVDGTYGTDTQYF.

The chain couples TRBV5-6 to TRBJ1-1; D gene ambiguous. V was cut by 6 bases and J by 3 bases, with 15 bases left in between. Germline CDR1 is SGHDT and CDR2 is YYEEEE. The CDR3 covers 14 residues. The CDR3 region has the DNA TGTGCCAGCAACAATTTAACGGAGTACACTGAAGCTTTCTTT. As protein: CASNNLTEYTEAFF.

This clone was seen once. CDR3 amino acids: CASSDWTPGNQPQHF. The CDR3 nucleotides read TGTGCCAGCAGTGATTGGACCCCGGGGAATCAGCCCCAGCATTTT. The chain recombines TRBV2 with TRBJ1-5; D call uncertain. Germline CDR1 reads SNHLY; CDR2 reads FYNNEI. Between the trimmed V and J ends, which lost 3 bases and 4 bases, there was a span of 13 bases. The CDR3 runs 15 residues.